This TCR beta chain was identified in a study of blood T cell repertoires in COVID-19 (dated by TCRdb to 2020 to 2022). Concerning the study at large: The collaborator samples originated in the United States, Italy and Spain and spanned the acute and convalescent phases of COVID-19. A de-identified subject ID, COVID-19 status, age in years and sex were almost always included in the sample metadata. Where available, HLA class I and class II types were taken from metadata supplied by the sample provider and were not determined by assay-based typing. The prospective study material was composed of cDNA or gDNA derived from T cells, B-cell-depleted T cells, or PBMCs. Samples were obtained from the ongoing ImmuneRACE study (first 160 participants) and from approximately 1,200 subjects provided by 6 global collaborators. Subjects who had been exposed to COVID-19, were actively infected with it, or had recovered from it provided the deeply sampled blood TCRbeta repertoires that made up the dataset. The repertoires were released in a freely available public database intended as a resource for research on the immune response to SARS-CoV-2.

Note on this clone: Its target antigen remains unknown. Per-nucleotide qualities are absent, and no much larger clonotype sits a single base away.

TCRbeta CDR3 regions were amplified from genomic DNA using the immunoSEQ Assay, a bias-controlled multiplex PCR. Regarding the original processing steps: The number of nucleated cells in each sample was estimated by amplification of reference gene primers within the assay. To quantify the absolute abundance of each unique TCRbeta CDR3 rearrangement, sequence reads were collapsed and filtered. For each sample, productive Simpson clonality was calculated as the square root of Simpson's diversity index over productive rearrangements. TCRdb mirrors the immuneACCESS table, restricted to in-frame sequences. Some clones are absent from its copies; in checked studies, under half trace to an unresolved V gene, and the reason for the others is unknown. The V and J calls and the clone size are those of that table, but D and trimming were determined from the DNA. Across this sample there are over 150,000 clones, with about 85% seen only once. The ten top clones hold approximately 1.1% of the sample.

The germline V gene yields SGHRS for CDR1 and YFSETQ for CDR2. V has 2 bases trimmed and J has 7 bases trimmed; junction bases matching no gene number 7. The CDR3 sequence holds 16 residues, the cysteine and phenylalanine included. The only DNA kept is the CDR3, 48 bases in frame from the first base. Each collaborating institution followed its own protocols to collect whole blood in K2EDTA tubes. Collaborator samples were shipped for TCRbeta analysis as frozen whole blood, isolated PBMCs, or DNA extracted from either sample type. Summary of the overall study and its limitations: The quantity of clinical and demographic metadata differed by source and by participant and was supplied without curation.

Recombination connected TRBV5-1 to TRBJ2-1, and TRBD2 matches 12 of the central bases. This clonotype was sampled from a man aged 40-50 years with acute or convalescent COVID-19. The sequencing input was peripheral blood. The DNA sequence is given as TGCGCCAGCAGCTTACTAGCGGGGGGTGATGGGAATGAGCAGTTCTTC. The encoded protein is CASSLLAGGDGNEQFF.